A single sample gave rise to the 20 T cell receptor beta chains below, sequenced in a study of cytomegalovirus exposure and HLA in healthy donors. The study ran its PCR with 60 Vbeta and 13 Jbeta primers. Repertoires were generated with immunoSEQ multiplex PCR, while TCRdb's copy carries only in-frame clones and drops some. This sample contains roughly 80,000 clones. The sequenced sample was PBMCs. Receptor source: a man in his forties or fifties in good health and CMV-seronegative.

The chain employs TRBV6-1 and TRBJ2-1; D perhaps matches TRBD2 (5 bases). The germline gives CDR1 MNHNS, CDR2 SASEGT. V gave up 2 bases and J gave up 15 bases, with 23 bases separating them. The CDR3 runs to 15 residues. CDR3 nucleotides: TGTGCCAGCAGTGAAAACGTTGCCCGTCTAGCTGGCGGGTTCTTC. Protein product: CASSENVARLAGGFF.

This chain uses TRBV30 with TRBJ2-4; 9 bases match TRBD1. The CDR3 extends over 17 amino acids. Germline-derived CDR1 and CDR2 are GTSNPN and SVGIG (reference sequence). Trimming at V came to 1 base and at J to 6 bases, leaving 13 bases not matched to a gene. CDR3 nucleotide sequence: TGTGCCTGGAGTGGGTTTTATCACAGGGGGCTATTAAACATTCAGTACTTC. Amino acid sequence: CAWSGFYHRGLLNIQYF.

The chain employs TRBV28 and TRBJ1-1; the D gene is possibly TRBD1 (6 bases). From germline, CDR1 is MDHEN and CDR2 SYDVKM. The CDR3 is made up of 13 amino acids. The germline V and J ends were trimmed by 6 bases and 4 bases, with 12 bases remaining between them. This chain's CDR3 is CASRPTGITEAFF. CDR3 DNA sequence: TGTGCCAGCAGGCCCACAGGGATCACTGAAGCTTTCTTT.

The chain has TRBV6-4 and TRBJ2-3; D unresolved. The V gene's germline CDR1 is MRHNA and CDR2 SNTAGT. The CDR3 runs to 16 residues. The ends were cut back, 2 bases at V and 10 bases at J, with 22 bases in the middle. DNA of the CDR3: TGTGCCAGCAGTGACCTCGGGTCGGGTGAAGCTACGGCGCAGTATTTT. Translated, it gives CASSDLGSGEATAQYF.

V and J are TRBV9 and TRBJ2-1; 8 positions agree with TRBD2. This CDR3 is 15 amino acids long. CDR1 is SGDLS, CDR2 YYNGEE, per germline. The junction had 6 bases not matched to a gene; V was cut back by 0 bases and J by 7 bases. The CDR3: CASSVAGGGLNEQFF. The CDR3 DNA reads TGTGCCAGCAGCGTAGCCGGGGGGGGCTTGAATGAGCAGTTCTTC.

The V gene is TRBV5-1, the J gene TRBJ2-7, with 9 bases aligning to TRBD1. The trim removed 2 bases at V and 5 bases at J, leaving 8 bases unmatched. Per germline, CDR1 SGHRS and CDR2 YFSETQ. CDR3 length: 15 amino acids. The DNA of the CDR3 is TGCGCCAGCAGCTTCTACCGGGACAGGGAGGACGAGCAGTACTTC. This encodes CASSFYRDREDEQYF.

V usage is TRBV5-6 and J usage is TRBJ1-4; D gene ambiguous. The CDR3 consists of 14 residues. From germline, CDR1 is SGHDT and CDR2 YYEEEE. Deletions cut 7 bases from V and 3 bases from J, with 13 bases between. CDR3 loop: CASLGRRSNEKLFF. The CDR3 DNA is TGTGCCAGCCTGGGTCGGAGGTCTAATGAAAAACTGTTTTTT.

The chain employs TRBV5-4 and TRBJ1-2, with 7 nucleotides matching TRBD1. The CDR3 runs to 15 residues. Looked up from germline, CDR1 is SGHNT and CDR2 is YYREEE (reference sequence). Trimming at V came to 4 bases and at J to 6 bases, leaving 12 bases not matched to a gene. The CDR3 coding sequence is TGTGCCAGCAGCGTACAGACAGGGAACTCCAATGGCTACACCTTC. This sequence encodes CASSVQTGNSNGYTF.

V is TRBV6-6 and J is TRBJ2-7; D is perhaps TRBD1 (6 bases). Trimming shortened V by 5 bases and J by 3 bases, and 14 bases separated the two germline ends. CDR3 size: 14 residues. CDR1 and CDR2 (germline): MNHNY, SVGAGI (reference sequence). The CDR3 DNA reads as TGTGCCAGCAGTCCCGGGACACCTTTCTACGAGCAGTACTTC. Protein product: CASSPGTPFYEQYF.

In regard to this clone: A read error may account for a junction end that differs from germline. V and J are TRBV7-9 and TRBJ1-5; no clear D. This CDR3 has 14 amino acids. CDR1 is SEHNR, CDR2 FQNEAQ, per germline (reference sequence). The CDR3 bases are TGTGCCAGCAGCTTAGGGTCGAGGAATCCGCCCCAGCATTTT. Translation gives CASSLGSRNPPQHF.

This chain uses TRBV5-1 with TRBJ1-1, with D possibly being TRBD1 (5 bases). Germline CDR1 is SGHRS and CDR2 is YFSETQ. There are 15 residues in the CDR3. Trimming left V 0 bases short and J 4 bases short, with 13 bases between. CDR3 region: CASSLGQGGVTEAFF. CDR3 in DNA: TGCGCCAGCAGCTTGGGGCAGGGAGGGGTCACTGAAGCTTTCTTT.

The chain links TRBV7-9 to TRBJ1-5; 9 nucleotides match TRBD1. Germline CDR1 SEHNR, CDR2 FQNEAQ (reference sequence). This CDR3 spans 17 amino acids. After removal of 3 bases from V and 0 bases from J, the junction contained 6 bases not matched to a gene. The CDR3 sequence: CASSFGGTGNSNQPQHF. In DNA form, the CDR3 reads TGTGCCAGCAGCTTTGGAGGGACAGGGAATAGCAATCAGCCCCAGCATTTT.

CDR3 residues: CASSFGTGVSNQPQHF. Written as DNA, the CDR3 is TGCGCCAGCAGCTTTGGGACAGGGGTTAGCAATCAGCCCCAGCATTTT. This sequence joins TRBV5-1 and TRBJ1-5; 10 bases map to TRBD1. The ends lost 2 bases at V and 0 bases at J; junction bases unmatched: 2. CDR1 is SGHRS, CDR2 YFSETQ, per germline. This CDR3 is built from 16 residues.

The chain uses TRBV5-4 and TRBJ1-6; the D gene is possibly TRBD1 (6 bases). This CDR3 contains 15 residues. Germline V gene sequence: CDR1 SGHNT, CDR2 YYREEE (reference sequence). V lost 0 bases and J 6 bases, leaving 10 bases between the germline ends. DNA of the CDR3: TGTGCCAGCAGCTTGGATCAAGGGGGTAATTCACCCCTCCACTTT. It is translated as CASSLDQGGNSPLHF.

This chain joins TRBV6-5 and TRBJ1-2, with no clear D. Germline V gives CDR1 MNHEY, CDR2 SVGAGI. Trimming pared 2 bases from V and 6 bases from J, leaving 10 bases between. This CDR3 comprises 13 residues. CDR3 in DNA: TGTGCCAGCAGTTACGGCCCCACAGATGGCTACACCTTC. Its translation: CASSYGPTDGYTF.

The V gene is TRBV7-9, the J gene TRBJ2-2; maybe TRBD1 (5 bases). Trimming removed 1 base from V and 1 base from J, with 10 bases in between. Germline loops: CDR1 SEHNR, CDR2 FQNEAQ (reference sequence). The CDR3 loop spans 16 amino acids. The CDR3 region is CASSLGGRMNTGELFF. The CDR3 nucleotides read TGTGCCAGCAGCTTAGGGGGCAGGATGAACACCGGGGAGCTGTTTTTT.

This rearrangement joins TRBV25-1 to TRBJ2-7; 7 bases match TRBD2. This CDR3 has 17 amino acids. V lost 4 bases and J lost 2; bases outside the gene matches: 14. Germline CDR1 and CDR2: MGHDK and SYGVNS. The CDR3 spells CASSGPGGGMKAYEQYF. CDR3 bases: TGTGCCAGCAGTGGCCCGGGAGGAGGGATGAAGGCCTACGAGCAGTACTTC.

The chain uses TRBV27 and TRBJ1-5; 7 bases are a match to TRBD1. The length of the CDR3 is 15 residues. The germline V gene has CDR1 MNHEY and CDR2 SMNVEV (reference sequence). The trim removed 4 bases at V and 7 bases at J, leaving 10 bases unmatched. The CDR3 here is CASSSITGVDQPQHF. The CDR3 DNA reads as TGTGCCAGCAGTTCCATTACAGGGGTTGACCAGCCCCAGCATTTT.

The J gene is TRBJ1-1, the V gene TRBV29-1; 8 nucleotides agree with TRBD1. Looked up from germline, CDR1 is SQVTM and CDR2 is ANQGSEA. This CDR3 has 13 amino acids. V dropped 5 bases and J dropped 2; count of bases not matched to a gene: 4. This CDR3 is CSVQGQENTEAFF. Written as DNA, the CDR3 is TGCAGCGTTCAGGGACAGGAAAACACTGAAGCTTTCTTT.

The V gene is TRBV27, the J gene TRBJ1-4; no clear D. The germline V gene has CDR1 MNHEY and CDR2 SMNVEV (reference sequence). The ends were cut back, 5 bases at V and 5 bases at J, with 15 bases in the middle. CDR3 length: 15 amino acids. The CDR3 region has the DNA TGTGCCAGCAGTATATACCCAGGTTACAATGAAAAACTGTTTTTT. Its translation is CASSIYPGYNEKLFF.